This TCR beta chain was found in a study of Ad26.COV2.S vaccination and SARS-CoV-2 variants. Background on the study: Participants got Ad26.COV2.S intramuscularly, once or twice 56 days apart.

The CDR3 loop spans 15 amino acids. The V gene's germline CDR1 is SGHRS and CDR2 YFSETQ. With 2 bases clipped from V and 2 bases from J, the junction kept 2 bases outside the gene matches. The sample's treatment: roughly 19 received Ad26.COV2.S at low or high dose, single or two shots; a few received placebo; per-sample allocation not given. Day 63 after the first vaccine or placebo injection was the time point for sampling. The sample came from a Boston adult aged 18-55 years. Note on this clone: Its target is not known.

Study-level results: Spike-specific CD8+ and CD4+ T cell responses reportedly showed substantial breadth after vaccination.

Method: immunoSEQ multiplex PCR; TCRdb's copy keeps in-frame clones and lacks some. The data show around 340,000 clones, 85% to 90% seen once. The source of this sequence is a person between 18 and 65 years old who received the Ad26.COV2.S COVID-19 vaccine or a placebo. The V gene is TRBV5-1, the J gene TRBJ2-1, with TRBD2 matching 9 bases. The material was peripheral blood, obtained in a trial of Ad26.COV2.S vaccine versus placebo. In DNA form, the CDR3 reads TGCGCCAGCAGCTTAGTAGCGGGAGCCTACAATGAGCAGTTCTTC. As protein: CASSLVAGAYNEQFF.